Listed below are T cell receptor beta chains from one sample, sequenced in a study of cytomegalovirus exposure and HLA in healthy donors. Measured with immunoSEQ multiplex PCR; TCRdb has only the in-frame clones, and not every one. The data show 110,000 or so clones, approximately 77% seen once. The sample was PBMCs. These receptors all stem from a man aged 45-65 years in good health and CMV-seropositive. Each CDR3 is given with its conserved first and last residue. A D gene is named only where the DNA matches it firmly. Clone sizes are given selectively: once, few, many, or a class where the clone is expanded.

TRBJ2-7	NA	TRBV4-1	NA	TGCGCCACCGGGATAGACTTGCAATCCTACGAGCAGTACTTC	CATGIDLQSYEQYF
TRBJ1-3	NA	TRBV28	NA	TGTGCCAGCACCCCAGTCGGAAAGGGGTATGGAAACACCATATATTTT	CASTPVGKGYGNTIYF
TRBJ2-7	TRBD1	TRBV5-1	NA	TGCGCCAGCAGCCCCCCGGGACAGACCTACGAGCAGTACTTC	CASSPPGQTYEQYF
TRBJ2-3	TRBD2	TRBV7-9	NA	TGTGCCAGCAGCGCCCGGAGTAGCGGGGGGATGGATACGCAGTATTTT	CASSARSSGGMDTQYF
TRBJ1-1	TRBD1	TRBV10-3	NA	TGTGCCATCAGTGAACCGGGACAGGGGTTTCTTGAAGCTTTCTTT	CAISEPGQGFLEAFF
TRBJ2-5	NA	TRBV28	NA	TGTGCCAGCAGTTCCCCTAGCCGGACCCAGTACTTC	CASSSPSRTQYF
TRBJ1-5	TRBD1	TRBV2	NA	TGTGCCAGCAGTTCCGACAGGGCGGGAGGGCAGCCCCAGCATTTT	CASSSDRAGGQPQHF
TRBJ1-2	NA	TRBV7-8	NA	TGTGCCAGCAGCCTACTAGGACCAGGCCAACCAAAGTATGGCTACACCTTC	CASSLLGPGQPKYGYTF
TRBJ1-2	NA	TRBV2	NA	TGTGCCAGCAGTGCGCAGGCAACTAACTATGGCTACACCTTC	CASSAQATNYGYTF
TRBJ1-1	TRBD1	TRBV19	NA	TGTGCCACCCGAGGACAGGGACAGAACACTGAAGCTTTCTTT	CATRGQGQNTEAFF
TRBJ1-2	NA	TRBV9	NA	TGTGCCAGCAGCGTAGTCCCAGGGATGGAGTATGGCTACACCTTC	CASSVVPGMEYGYTF
TRBJ1-2	TRBD1	TRBV7-6	NA	TGTGCCAGCAGCCCACGGGACAGGGATTCTGGAAACTATGGCTACACCTTC	CASSPRDRDSGNYGYTF
TRBJ1-6	NA	TRBV29-1	once	TGCAGCGCCCGCGGATTGGAGGCACCCCTCCACTTT	CSARGLEAPLHF
TRBJ2-7	TRBD1	TRBV5-1	NA	TGCGCCAGCAGCTTTCAAGGGGGACAGGGGGTCTACGAGCAGTACTTC	CASSFQGGQGVYEQYF
TRBJ1-1	TRBD1	TRBV5-1	NA	TGCGCCAGCAGCTTGGGACAGGGCCCCGTTCGTGAAGCTTTCTTT	CASSLGQGPVREAFF
TRBJ1-4	NA	TRBV21-1	NA	TGTGCCAGCAGCGGTTTCTGGGACAGAGAGTTTAATGAAAAACTGTTTTTT	CASSGFWDREFNEKLFF
TRBJ2-3	TRBD2	TRBV2	NA	TGTGCCAGCAGCCCCGGCCCTGGTGCAGCGGGAGTTATAGATACGCAGTATTTT	CASSPGPGAAGVIDTQYF